Here is one T cell receptor beta chain with its context. These data belong to a study of control samples from healthy donors and cancer patients. Here immunoSEQ multiplex PCR was the method, and the copy in TCRdb shows in-frame clones only, minus some. The sample lists roughly 370,000 clones; 90% were seen once. Germline V CDR1 and CDR2: LNHNV, YYDKDF (reference sequence). The CDR3 runs to 12 residues. V was clipped by 1 base and J by 6 bases, with 6 bases between them. The clonotype comes from a man in his forties with head and neck cancer. The sample consisted of PBMCs. The J gene is TRBJ1-2, the V gene TRBV15, with a weak D call TRBD1 (5 bases). DNA of the CDR3: TGTGCCACCAGCAGAGGCAGGGATGGCTACACCTTC. Encoded protein: CATSRGRDGYTF. The full variable domain, completed using reference TRBV15 and TRBJ1-2, is DAMVIQNPRYQVTQFGKPVTLSCSQTLNHNVMYWYQQKSSQAPKLLFHYYDKDFNNEADTPDNFQSRRPNTSFCFLDIRSPGLGDTAMYLCATSRGRDGYTFGSGTRLTVV.